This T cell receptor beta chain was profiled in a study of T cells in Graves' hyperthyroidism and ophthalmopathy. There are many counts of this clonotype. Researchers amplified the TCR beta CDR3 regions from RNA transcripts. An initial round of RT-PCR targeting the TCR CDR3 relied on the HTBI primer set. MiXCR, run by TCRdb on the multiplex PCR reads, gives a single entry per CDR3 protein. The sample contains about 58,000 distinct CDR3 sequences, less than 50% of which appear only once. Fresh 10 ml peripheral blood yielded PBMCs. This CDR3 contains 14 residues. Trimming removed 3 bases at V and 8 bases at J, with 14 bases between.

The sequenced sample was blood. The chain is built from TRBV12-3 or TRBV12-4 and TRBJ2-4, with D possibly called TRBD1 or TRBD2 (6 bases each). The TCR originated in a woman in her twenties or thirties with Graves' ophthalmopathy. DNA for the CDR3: TGTGCCAGCAGTTTCTCTGGGAGGACAGACATTCAGTACTTC. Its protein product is CASSFSGRTDIQYF.